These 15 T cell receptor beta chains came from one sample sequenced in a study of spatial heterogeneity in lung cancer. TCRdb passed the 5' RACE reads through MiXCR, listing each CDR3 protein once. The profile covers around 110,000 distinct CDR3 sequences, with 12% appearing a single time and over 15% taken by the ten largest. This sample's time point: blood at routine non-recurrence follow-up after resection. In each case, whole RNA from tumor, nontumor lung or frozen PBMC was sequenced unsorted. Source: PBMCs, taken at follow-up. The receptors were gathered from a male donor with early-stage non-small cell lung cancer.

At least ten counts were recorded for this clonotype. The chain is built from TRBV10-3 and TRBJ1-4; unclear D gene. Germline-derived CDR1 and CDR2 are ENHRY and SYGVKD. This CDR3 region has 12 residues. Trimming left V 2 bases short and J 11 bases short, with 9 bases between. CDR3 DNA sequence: TGTGCCATCAGTGAGGGAGAAGGGAAACTGTTTTTT. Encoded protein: CAISEGEGKLFF.

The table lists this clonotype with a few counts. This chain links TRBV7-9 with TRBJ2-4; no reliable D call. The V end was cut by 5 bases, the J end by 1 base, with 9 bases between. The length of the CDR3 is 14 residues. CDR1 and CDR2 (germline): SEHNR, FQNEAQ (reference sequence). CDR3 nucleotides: TGTGCCAGCAGCGTGGTGGAGGCCAAAAACATTCAGTACTTC. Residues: CASSVVEAKNIQYF.

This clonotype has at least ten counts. This CDR3 is CASTPTGPNEKLFF. The CDR3 DNA reads as TGTGCCAGTACCCCCACAGGACCGAATGAAAAACTGTTTTTT. The genes are TRBV19 and TRBJ1-4, with a weak D call TRBD1 (5 bases). Trimming took off 7 bases at V and 5 bases at J, with 14 bases between the two ends. The CDR3 runs 14 residues. Germline values: CDR1 LNHDA, CDR2 SQIVND (reference sequence).

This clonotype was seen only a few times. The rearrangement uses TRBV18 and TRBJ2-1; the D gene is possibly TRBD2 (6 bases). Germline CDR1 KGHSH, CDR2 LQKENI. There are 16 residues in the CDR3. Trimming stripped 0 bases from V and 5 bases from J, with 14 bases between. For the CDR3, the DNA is TGTGCCAGCTCACCACCGAGCGGGCTAGCCAACAATGAGCAGTTCTTC. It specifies CASSPPSGLANNEQFF.

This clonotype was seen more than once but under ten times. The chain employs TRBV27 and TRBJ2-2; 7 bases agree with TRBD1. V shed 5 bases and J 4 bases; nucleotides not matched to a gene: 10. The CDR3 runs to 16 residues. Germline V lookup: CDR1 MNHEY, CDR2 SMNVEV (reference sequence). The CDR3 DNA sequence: TGTGCCAGCAGTCGAAGAGGGGGCACGGGCACCGGGGAGCTGTTTTTT. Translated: CASSRRGGTGTGELFF.

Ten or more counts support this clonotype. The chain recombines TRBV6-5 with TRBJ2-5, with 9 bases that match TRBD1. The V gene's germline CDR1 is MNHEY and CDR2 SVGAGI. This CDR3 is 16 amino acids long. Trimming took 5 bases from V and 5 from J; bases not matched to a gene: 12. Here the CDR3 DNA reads TGTGCCAGCAGTAAAAACCGGGACAGGGTCCCCGAGACCCAGTACTTC. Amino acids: CASSKNRDRVPETQYF.

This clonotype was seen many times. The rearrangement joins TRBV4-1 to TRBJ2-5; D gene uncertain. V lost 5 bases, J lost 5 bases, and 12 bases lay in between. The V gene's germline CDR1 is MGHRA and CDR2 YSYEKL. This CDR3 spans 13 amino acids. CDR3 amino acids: CASSSSPVETQYF. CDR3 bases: TGCGCCAGCAGCTCCTCACCCGTGGAGACCCAGTACTTC.

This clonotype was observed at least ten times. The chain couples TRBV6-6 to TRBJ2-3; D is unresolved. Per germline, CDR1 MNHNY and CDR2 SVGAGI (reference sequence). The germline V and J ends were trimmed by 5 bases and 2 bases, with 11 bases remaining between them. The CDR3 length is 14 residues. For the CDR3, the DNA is TGTGCCAGCAGTGCCGTCGGTTTCACAGATACGCAGTATTTT. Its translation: CASSAVGFTDTQYF.

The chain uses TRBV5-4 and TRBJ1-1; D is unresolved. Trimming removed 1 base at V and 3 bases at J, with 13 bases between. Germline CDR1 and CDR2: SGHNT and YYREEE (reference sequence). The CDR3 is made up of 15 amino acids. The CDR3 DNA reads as TGTGCCAGCAGCTTGACACCCGGTTCGGACACTGAAGCTTTCTTT. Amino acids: CASSLTPGSDTEAFF.

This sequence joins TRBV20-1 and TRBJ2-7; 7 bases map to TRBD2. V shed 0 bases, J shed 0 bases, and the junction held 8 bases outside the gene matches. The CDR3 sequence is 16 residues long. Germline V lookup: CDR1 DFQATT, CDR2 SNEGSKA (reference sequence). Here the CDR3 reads CSARDWGGSSSYEQYF. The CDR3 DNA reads TGCAGTGCTAGAGATTGGGGGGGTTCGAGCTCCTACGAGCAGTACTTC.

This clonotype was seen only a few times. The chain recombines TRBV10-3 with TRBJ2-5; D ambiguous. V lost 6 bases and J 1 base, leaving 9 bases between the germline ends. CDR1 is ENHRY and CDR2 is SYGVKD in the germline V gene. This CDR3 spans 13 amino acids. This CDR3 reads CAIREGPQETQYF. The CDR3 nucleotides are TGTGCCATCAGGGAAGGACCCCAAGAGACCCAGTACTTC.

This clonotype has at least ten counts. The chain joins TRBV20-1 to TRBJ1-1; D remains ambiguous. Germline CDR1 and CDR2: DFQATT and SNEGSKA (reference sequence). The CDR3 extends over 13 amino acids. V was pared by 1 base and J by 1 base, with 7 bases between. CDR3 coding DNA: TGCAGTGCTAGAGTCCATGAGAACACTGAAGCTTTCTTT. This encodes CSARVHENTEAFF.

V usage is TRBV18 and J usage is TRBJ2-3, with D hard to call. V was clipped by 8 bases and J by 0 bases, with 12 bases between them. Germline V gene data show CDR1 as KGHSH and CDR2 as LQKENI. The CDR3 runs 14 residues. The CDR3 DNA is TGTGCCAGCGCACGTGCGAGGAGCACAGATACGCAGTATTTT. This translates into CASARARSTDTQYF.

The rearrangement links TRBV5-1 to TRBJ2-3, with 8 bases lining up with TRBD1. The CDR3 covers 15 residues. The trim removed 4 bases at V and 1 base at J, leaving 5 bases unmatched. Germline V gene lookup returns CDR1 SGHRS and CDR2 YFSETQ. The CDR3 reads CASSPRGLGTDTQYF. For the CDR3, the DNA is TGCGCCAGCAGCCCCAGGGGGCTTGGCACAGATACGCAGTATTTT.

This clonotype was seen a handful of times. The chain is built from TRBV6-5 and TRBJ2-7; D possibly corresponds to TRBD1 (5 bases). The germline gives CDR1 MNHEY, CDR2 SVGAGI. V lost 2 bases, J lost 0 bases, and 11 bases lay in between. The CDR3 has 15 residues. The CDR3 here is CASSYGRTYSYEQYF. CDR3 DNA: TGTGCCAGCAGTTACGGCCGGACATACTCCTACGAGCAGTACTTC.